Shown below are 9 T cell receptor beta chains from a single sample sequenced in a study of CD8 T cells in ankylosing spondylitis. Whole-study findings and limits: Made up of about eight highly homologous variants, a TCR beta motif appeared characteristic of ankylosing spondylitis blood.

TCRdb ran MiXCR on the 5' RACE reads and lists one entry per CDR3 protein. The sample holds a few hundred thousand distinct CDR3 sequences, about a fifth seen once. No cognate antigen is known for these TCRs. Sample: blood, either unsorted or a sorted T cell fraction (not recorded which). These receptors came from a male donor with ankylosing spondylitis.

CDR3 region: CSASLAYSGNYNEQFF. In DNA form, the CDR3 reads TGCAGTGCTAGTCTAGCGTACAGCGGGAACTACAATGAGCAGTTCTTC. This chain joins TRBV20-1 and TRBJ2-1, with 7 bases that match TRBD2. The CDR3 contains 16 residues. Losses at the gene ends were 3 bases for V and 3 bases for J; bases not matched to a gene: 11. The germline V gene has CDR1 DFQATT and CDR2 SNEGSKA (reference sequence).

CDR3 DNA sequence: TGTGCCAGCAGGGTGCAGGGGAACGAAAAACTGTTTTTT. This translates into CASRVQGNEKLFF. The chain couples TRBV28 to TRBJ1-4; weak D call: TRBD1 (6 bases). Per the germline V gene, CDR1 is MDHEN and CDR2 is SYDVKM. V dropped 6 bases and J dropped 8 bases, with 13 bases sitting between them. This CDR3 has 13 amino acids.

This clonotype has only a few counts. The chain joins TRBV7-9 to TRBJ2-5; 10 bases align to TRBD1. V gave up 8 bases and J gave up 5 bases; unmatched junction bases: 8. The CDR3 is 14 amino acids. Germline assignment: CDR1 SEHNR and CDR2 FQNEAQ (reference sequence). As DNA, the CDR3 is TGTGCCAGCGGATGGACAGGGGGAATGGAGACCCAGTACTTC. This gives the protein CASGWTGGMETQYF. Combining the CDR3 with reference TRBV7-9 and TRBJ2-5 gives the whole variable domain DTGVSQNPRHKITKRGQNVTFRCDPISEHNRLYWYRQTLGQGPEFLTYFQNEAQLEKSRLLSDRFSAERPKGSFSTLEIQRTEQGDSAMYLCASGWTGGMETQYFGPGTRLLVL.

This clonotype was counted a single time. The V call is TRBV7-3, the J call TRBJ2-2; 7 positions agree with TRBD2. The V gene's germline CDR1 is SGHTA and CDR2 FQGTGA. V was clipped by 5 bases and J by 4 bases; unmatched bases: 10. CDR3 size: 16 residues. The CDR3 region is CASSPGGDPGTGELFF. CDR3 DNA: TGTGCCAGCAGCCCTGGGGGGGACCCAGGCACCGGGGAGCTGTTTTTT.

This rearrangement joins TRBV20-1 to TRBJ2-1; D is unresolved. This CDR3 is built from 10 residues. The germline V gene encodes CDR1 DFQATT and CDR2 SNEGSKA (reference sequence). The germline V and J ends were trimmed by 6 bases and 8 bases, with 8 bases remaining between them. The CDR3 loop is CSAIAHEQFF. CDR3 in DNA: TGCAGTGCCATAGCCCATGAGCAGTTCTTC.

This clonotype was found a few times. This chain links TRBV7-3 with TRBJ2-3, with TRBD1 as a possible D gene (7 bases). V was clipped by 4 bases and J by 0 bases, with 11 bases between them. CDR1 SGHTA and CDR2 FQGTGA come from the germline V gene. The length of the CDR3 is 15 residues. DNA of the CDR3: TGTGCCAGCAGCTCAGGGGGGACTAGCACAGATACGCAGTATTTT. Amino acids: CASSSGGTSTDTQYF. Filled out from reference TRBV7-3 and TRBJ2-3, the complete variable domain reads GAGVSQTPSNKVTEKGKYVELRCDPISGHTALYWYRQSLGQGPEFLIYFQGTGAADDSGLPNDRFFAVRPEGSVSTLKIQRTERGDSAVYLCASSSGGTSTDTQYFGPGTRLTVL.

The J gene is TRBJ2-7, the V gene TRBV27, with TRBD1 matching over 7 bases. V shed 3 bases and J 4 bases; nucleotides not matched to a gene: 6. Germline CDR1 is MNHEY and CDR2 is SMNVEV (reference sequence). The CDR3 is 14 amino acids. The CDR3 bases are TGTGCCAGCAGTTTGGTTAGGGGGCAGTACGAGCAGTACTTC. Amino acids: CASSLVRGQYEQYF.

Remarks on this clonotype: The junction differs from germline at one of its ends, possibly a read error. The V call is TRBV6-5, the J call TRBJ2-7; D assignment may be TRBD1 or TRBD2 (6 bases each). CDR1 MNHEY and CDR2 SVGAGI come from the germline V gene. This CDR3 spans 18 amino acids. This CDR3 is CASSNSPGALWGAYEQYF. CDR3 in DNA: TGTGCCAGCAGTAACTCACCGGGGGCATTATGGGGTGCCTACGAGCAGTACTTC.

This clonotype was detected many times. The chain uses TRBV10-3 and TRBJ2-3, with D possibly TRBD2 on 5 matching bases. The CDR3 consists of 12 residues. In germline, CDR1 is ENHRY, CDR2 SYGVKD. Trimming stripped 9 bases from V and 3 bases from J, with 10 bases between. The DNA for the CDR3 is TGTGCCATACGAGGAGGAACAGATACGCAGTATTTT. The encoded protein is CAIRGGTDTQYF.